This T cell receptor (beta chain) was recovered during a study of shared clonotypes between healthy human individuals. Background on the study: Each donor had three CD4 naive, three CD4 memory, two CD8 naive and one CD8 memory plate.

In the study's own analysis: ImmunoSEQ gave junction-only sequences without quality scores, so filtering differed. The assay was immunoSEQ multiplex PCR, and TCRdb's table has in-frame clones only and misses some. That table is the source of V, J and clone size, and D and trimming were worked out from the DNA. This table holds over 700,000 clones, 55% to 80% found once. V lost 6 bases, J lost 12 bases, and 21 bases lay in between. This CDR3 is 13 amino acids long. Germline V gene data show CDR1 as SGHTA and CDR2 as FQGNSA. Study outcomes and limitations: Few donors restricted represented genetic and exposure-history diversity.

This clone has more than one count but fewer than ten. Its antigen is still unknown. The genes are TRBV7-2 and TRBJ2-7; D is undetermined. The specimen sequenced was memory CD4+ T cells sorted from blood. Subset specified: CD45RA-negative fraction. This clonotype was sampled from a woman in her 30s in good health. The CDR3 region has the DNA TGTGCCAGCAGTACAGCAATGGGTCTAGTGCTGTACTTC. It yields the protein CASSTAMGLVLYF.